Described below is a single TCR beta chain sequence and its context. Its cognate antigen is unknown. Cultured CD4+ T cell DNA was sequenced using the Oncomine TCR Beta short-read assay. TCRdb independently ran MiXCR on the PCR reads; one entry per CDR3 protein. The sample lists 15,000 to 20,000 distinct CDR3 sequences; about 48% were seen once. The sample comes from a study of vaccination and CD4 T cells after COVID-19. Trimming left V 5 bases short and J 3 bases short, with 13 bases between. The length of the CDR3 is 13 residues. CDR1 and CDR2 from the germline V gene are DFQATT and SNEGSKA (reference sequence). Time point in this sample: late sampling 161 to 241 days after vaccination in three convalescent patients. Treatment in this sample: roughly 10-day PBMC culture with coronavirus spike peptide pools or control peptides (ViraFEST assay).

Sequences were derived from CD4+ T cells from blood, cultured in vitro, sampled about 7 months after SARS-CoV-2 vaccination. The receptor was isolated from a human donor who had recovered from COVID-19. This chain connects TRBV20-1 to TRBJ2-5, with D possibly being TRBD2 (6 bases). This CDR3 is CSAPPGLEETQYF. The CDR3 DNA reads as TGCAGTGCTCCTCCGGGACTCGAAGAGACCCAGTACTTC.